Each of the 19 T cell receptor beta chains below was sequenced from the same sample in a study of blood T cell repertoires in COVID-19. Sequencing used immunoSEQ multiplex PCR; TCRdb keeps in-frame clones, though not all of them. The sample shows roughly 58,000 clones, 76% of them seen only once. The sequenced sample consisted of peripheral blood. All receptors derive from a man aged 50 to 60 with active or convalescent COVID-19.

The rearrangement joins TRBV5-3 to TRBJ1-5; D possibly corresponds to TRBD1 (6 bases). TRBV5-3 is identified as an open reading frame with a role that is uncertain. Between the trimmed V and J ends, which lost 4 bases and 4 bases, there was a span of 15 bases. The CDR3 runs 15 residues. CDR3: CARSPRTEGNQPQHF. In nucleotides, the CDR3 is TGTGCCAGAAGCCCGCGGACAGAAGGAAATCAGCCCCAGCATTTT.

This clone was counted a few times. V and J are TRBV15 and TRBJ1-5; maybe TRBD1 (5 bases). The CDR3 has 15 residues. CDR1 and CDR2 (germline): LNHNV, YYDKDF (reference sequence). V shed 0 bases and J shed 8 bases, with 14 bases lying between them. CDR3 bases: TGTGCCACCAGCAGAGAGGGGGGGATATCAGAGCCCCAGCATTTT. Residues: CATSREGGISEPQHF.

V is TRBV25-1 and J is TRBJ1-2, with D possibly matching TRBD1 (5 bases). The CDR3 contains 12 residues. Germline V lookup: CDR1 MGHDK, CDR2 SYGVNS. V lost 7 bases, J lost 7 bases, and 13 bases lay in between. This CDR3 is CASTGWGGGYTF. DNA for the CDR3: TGTGCCAGCACCGGGTGGGGGGGTGGCTACACCTTC.

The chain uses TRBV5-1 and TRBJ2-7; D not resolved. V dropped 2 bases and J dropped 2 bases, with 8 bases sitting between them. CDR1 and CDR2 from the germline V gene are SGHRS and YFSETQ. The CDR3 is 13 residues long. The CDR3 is CASSFAVAYEQYF. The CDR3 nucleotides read TGCGCCAGCAGCTTCGCGGTGGCCTACGAGCAGTACTTC.

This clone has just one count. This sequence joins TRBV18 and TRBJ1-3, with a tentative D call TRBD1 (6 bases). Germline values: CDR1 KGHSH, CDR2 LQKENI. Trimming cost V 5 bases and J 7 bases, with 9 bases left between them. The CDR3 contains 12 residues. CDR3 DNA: TGTGCCAGCTCAGGGGACACGAACACCATATATTTT. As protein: CASSGDTNTIYF.

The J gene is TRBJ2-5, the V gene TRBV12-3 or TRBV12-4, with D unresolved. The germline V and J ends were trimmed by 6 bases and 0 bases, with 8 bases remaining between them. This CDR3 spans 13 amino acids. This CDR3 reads CASSLYNQETQYF. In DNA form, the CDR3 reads TGTGCCAGCAGCCTGTACAACCAAGAGACCCAGTACTTC.

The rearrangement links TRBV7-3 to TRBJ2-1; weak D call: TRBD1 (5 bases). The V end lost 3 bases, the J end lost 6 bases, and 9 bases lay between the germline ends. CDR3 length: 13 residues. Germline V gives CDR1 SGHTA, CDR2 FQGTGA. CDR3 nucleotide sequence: TGTGCCAGCAGCTTGGGGCTGGCCAATGAGCAGTTCTTC. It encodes CASSLGLANEQFF.

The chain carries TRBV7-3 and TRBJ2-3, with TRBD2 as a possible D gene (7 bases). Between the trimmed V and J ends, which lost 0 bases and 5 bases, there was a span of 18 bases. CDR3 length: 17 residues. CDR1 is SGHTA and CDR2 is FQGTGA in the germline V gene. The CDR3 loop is CASSLTAAGGALDTQYF. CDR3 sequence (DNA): TGTGCCAGCAGCTTAACGGCTGCTGGGGGGGCTTTAGATACGCAGTATTTT.

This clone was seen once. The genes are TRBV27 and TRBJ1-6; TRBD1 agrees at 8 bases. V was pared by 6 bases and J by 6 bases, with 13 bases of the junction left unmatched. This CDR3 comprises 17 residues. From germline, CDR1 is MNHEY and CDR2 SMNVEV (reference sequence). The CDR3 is CASSFWATGGANSPLHF. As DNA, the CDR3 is TGTGCCAGCAGCTTCTGGGCCACAGGGGGTGCTAATTCACCCCTCCACTTT.

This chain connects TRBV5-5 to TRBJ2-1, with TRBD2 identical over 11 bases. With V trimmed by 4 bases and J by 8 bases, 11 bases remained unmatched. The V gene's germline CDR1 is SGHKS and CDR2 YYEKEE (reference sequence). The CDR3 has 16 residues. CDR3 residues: CASSLPRVAGGDEQFF. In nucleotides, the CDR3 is TGTGCCAGCAGCCTCCCTCGGGTAGCGGGGGGGGATGAGCAGTTCTTC. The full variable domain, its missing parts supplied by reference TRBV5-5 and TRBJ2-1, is DAGVTQSPTHLIKTRGQQVTLRCSPISGHKSVSWYQQVLGQGPQFIFQYYEKEERGRGNFPDRFSARQFPNYSSELNVNALLLGDSALYLCASSLPRVAGGDEQFFGPGTRLTVL.

The CDR3 spells CASRGQAKGAEAFF. The CDR3, as DNA: TGTGCCAGCAGAGGACAGGCTAAAGGAGCTGAAGCTTTCTTT. V is TRBV7-9 and J is TRBJ1-1, with 7 bases lining up with TRBD1. Germline V lookup: CDR1 SEHNR, CDR2 FQNEAQ (reference sequence). This CDR3 has 14 amino acids. V gave up 6 bases and J gave up 6 bases; unmatched junction bases: 10.

Here the CDR3 reads CASSLLQGHYTF. The CDR3 bases are TGTGCCAGCAGTCTCCTACAGGGGCATTACACCTTC. The gene calls are TRBV12-3 or TRBV12-4 and TRBJ1-2, with 7 bases aligning to TRBD1. This CDR3 has 12 amino acids. V lost 5 bases, J lost 11 bases, and 8 bases stayed unmatched.

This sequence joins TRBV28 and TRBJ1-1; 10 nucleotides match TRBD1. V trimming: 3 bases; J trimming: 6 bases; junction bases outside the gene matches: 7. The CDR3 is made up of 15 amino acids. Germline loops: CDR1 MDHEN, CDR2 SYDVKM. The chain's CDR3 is CASSFIRDRGAEAFF. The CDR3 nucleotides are TGTGCCAGCAGTTTCATCCGGGACAGGGGCGCTGAAGCTTTCTTT. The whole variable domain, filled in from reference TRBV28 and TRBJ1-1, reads DVKVTQSSRYLVKRTGEKVFLECVQDMDHENMFWYRQDPGLGLRLIYFSYDVKMKEKGDIPEGYSVSREKKERFSLILESASTNQTSMYLCASSFIRDRGAEAFFGQGTRLTVV.

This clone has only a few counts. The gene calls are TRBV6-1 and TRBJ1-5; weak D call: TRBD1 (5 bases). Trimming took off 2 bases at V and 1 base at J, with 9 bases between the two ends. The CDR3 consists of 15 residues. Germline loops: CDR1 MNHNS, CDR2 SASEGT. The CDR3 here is CASSEWEGSNQPQHF. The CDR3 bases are TGTGCCAGCAGTGAATGGGAGGGGAGCAATCAGCCCCAGCATTTT.

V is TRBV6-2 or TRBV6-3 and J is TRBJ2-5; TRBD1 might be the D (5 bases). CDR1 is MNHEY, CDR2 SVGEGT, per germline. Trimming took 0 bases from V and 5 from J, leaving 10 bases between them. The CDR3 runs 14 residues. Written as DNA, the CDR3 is TGTGCCAGCAGTTACTCTTCCAGGGTTGAGACCCAGTACTTC. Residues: CASSYSSRVETQYF.

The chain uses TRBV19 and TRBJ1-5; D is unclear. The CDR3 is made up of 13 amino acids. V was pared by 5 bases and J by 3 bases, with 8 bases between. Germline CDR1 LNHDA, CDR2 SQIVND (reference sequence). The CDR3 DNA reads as TGTGCCAGTAGTCTTGAGTACAATCAGCCCCAGCATTTT. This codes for CASSLEYNQPQHF.

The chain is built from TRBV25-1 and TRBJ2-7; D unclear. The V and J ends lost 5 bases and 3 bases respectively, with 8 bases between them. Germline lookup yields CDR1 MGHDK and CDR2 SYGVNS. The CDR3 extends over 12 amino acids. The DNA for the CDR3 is TGTGCCAGCAGTAATCTAGGCTACGAGCAGTACTTC. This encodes CASSNLGYEQYF.

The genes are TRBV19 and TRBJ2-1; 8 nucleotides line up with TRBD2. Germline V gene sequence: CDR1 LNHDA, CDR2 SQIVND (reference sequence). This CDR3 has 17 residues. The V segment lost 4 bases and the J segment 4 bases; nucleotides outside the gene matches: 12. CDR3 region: CASSTRYGGAEYNEQFF. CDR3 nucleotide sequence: TGTGCCAGTAGTACTCGGTACGGGGGGGCCGAATACAATGAGCAGTTCTTC. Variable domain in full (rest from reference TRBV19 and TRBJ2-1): DGGITQSPKYLFRKEGQNVTLSCEQNLNHDAMYWYRQDPGQGLRLIYYSQIVNDFQKGDIAEGYSVSREKKESFPLTVTSAQKNPTAFYLCASSTRYGGAEYNEQFFGPGTRLTVL.

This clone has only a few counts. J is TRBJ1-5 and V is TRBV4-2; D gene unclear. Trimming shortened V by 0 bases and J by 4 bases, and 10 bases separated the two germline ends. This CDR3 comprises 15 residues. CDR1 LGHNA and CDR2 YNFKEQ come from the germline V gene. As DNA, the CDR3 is TGTGCCAGCAGCCAAGATCACAGCCTAAATCAGCCCCAGCATTTT. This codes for CASSQDHSLNQPQHF.